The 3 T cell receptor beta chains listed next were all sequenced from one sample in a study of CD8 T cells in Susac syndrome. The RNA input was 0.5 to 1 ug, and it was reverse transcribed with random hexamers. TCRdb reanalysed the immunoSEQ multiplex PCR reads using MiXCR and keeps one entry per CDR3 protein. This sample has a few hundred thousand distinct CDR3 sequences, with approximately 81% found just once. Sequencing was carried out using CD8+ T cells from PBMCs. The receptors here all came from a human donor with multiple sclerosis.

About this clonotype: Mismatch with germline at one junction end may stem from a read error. The CDR3 loop is CASSLSGTGTLNTEAFF. The CDR3 DNA reads TGTGCCAGCAGTCTATCTGGGACAGGGACTTTGAACACTGAAGCTTTCTTT. This chain joins TRBV27 and TRBJ1-1; 9 bases line up with TRBD1. This CDR3 spans 17 amino acids. The germline gives CDR1 MNHEY, CDR2 SMNVEV (reference sequence).

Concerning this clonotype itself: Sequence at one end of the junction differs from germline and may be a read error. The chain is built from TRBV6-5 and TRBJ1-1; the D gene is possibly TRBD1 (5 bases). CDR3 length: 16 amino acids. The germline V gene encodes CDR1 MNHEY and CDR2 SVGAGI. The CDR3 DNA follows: TGTGCCAGCACTTACCATCCAGGGAGGCCGAACACTGAAGCTTTCTTT. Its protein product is CASTYHPGRPNTEAFF.

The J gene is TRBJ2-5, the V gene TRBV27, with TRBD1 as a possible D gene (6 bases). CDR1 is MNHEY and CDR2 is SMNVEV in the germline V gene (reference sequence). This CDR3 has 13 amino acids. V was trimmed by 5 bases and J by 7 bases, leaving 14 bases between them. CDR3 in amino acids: CASSLNREWTQYF. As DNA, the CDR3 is TGTGCCAGCAGTCTGAACAGGGAATGGACCCAGTACTTC.